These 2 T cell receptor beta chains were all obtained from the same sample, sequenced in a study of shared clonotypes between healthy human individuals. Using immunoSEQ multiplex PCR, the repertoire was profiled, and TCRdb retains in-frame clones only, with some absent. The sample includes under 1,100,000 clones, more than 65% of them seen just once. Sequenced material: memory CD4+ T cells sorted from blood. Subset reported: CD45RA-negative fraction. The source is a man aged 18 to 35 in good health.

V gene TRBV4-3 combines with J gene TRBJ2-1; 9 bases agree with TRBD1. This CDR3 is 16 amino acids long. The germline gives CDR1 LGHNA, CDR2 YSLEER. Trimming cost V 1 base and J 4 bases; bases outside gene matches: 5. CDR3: CASSQGPGQGYNEQFF. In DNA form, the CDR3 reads TGCGCCAGCAGCCAAGGCCCGGGACAGGGATACAATGAGCAGTTCTTC.

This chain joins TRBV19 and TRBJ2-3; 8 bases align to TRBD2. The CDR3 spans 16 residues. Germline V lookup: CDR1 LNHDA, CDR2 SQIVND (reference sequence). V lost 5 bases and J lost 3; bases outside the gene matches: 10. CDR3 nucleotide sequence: TGTGCCAGTAGTTTACGACCGGGCGGGGGGACAGATACGCAGTATTTT. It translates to CASSLRPGGGTDTQYF.